These 17 T cell receptor beta chains came from one sample sequenced in a study of T cell repertoires in cytomegalovirus infection. MiXCR was run by TCRdb on the reads, yielding one entry per CDR3 protein. The sample shows 65,000 to 90,000 distinct CDR3 sequences, more than 3% of them seen only once. The material sequenced was PBMCs. All receptors derive from a human donor in good health (CMV status not recorded). Some clones in this sample may be carry-over from other donors' samples.

This clonotype was recorded at least ten times. The V call is TRBV6-2 or TRBV6-3, the J call TRBJ2-7; no reliable D call. In germline, CDR1 is MNHEY, CDR2 SVGEGT. V lost 2 bases to trimming and J lost 2 bases, with 13 bases between them. The CDR3 has 15 amino acids. In DNA form, the CDR3 reads TGTGCCAGCAGTTACCCGAATCCCCTAGCCTACGAGCAGTACTTC. Its translation: CASSYPNPLAYEQYF.

This clonotype appeared many times. This chain joins TRBV2 and TRBJ1-2; D unclear. V dropped 3 bases and J dropped 7 bases, with 18 bases sitting between them. The CDR3 length is 15 residues. From germline, CDR1 is SNHLY and CDR2 FYNNEI. The CDR3 nucleotides read TGTGCCAGCAGTGAGAGACTTTCGAAGGTTCGTGGCTACACCTTC. It specifies CASSERLSKVRGYTF.

Relative to its sample, this clonotype is medium-sized. The chain combines TRBV7-6 with TRBJ1-6, with a possible D match to TRBD1 (6 bases). Per germline, CDR1 SGHVS and CDR2 FNYEAQ. This CDR3 has 16 amino acids. Trimming pared 4 bases from V and 7 bases from J, leaving 17 bases between. The chain's CDR3 is CASSSETGFQNSPLHF. CDR3 DNA sequence: TGTGCCAGCAGCTCCGAAACAGGGTTTCAGAATTCACCCCTCCACTTT.

This clonotype was observed at least ten times. V gene TRBV6-6 combines with J gene TRBJ2-3, with D possibly TRBD2 on 5 matching bases. Germline V lookup: CDR1 MNHNY, CDR2 SVGAGI (reference sequence). Trimming cost V 5 bases and J 3 bases, with 12 bases left between them. The CDR3 extends over 14 amino acids. Written as DNA, the CDR3 is TGTGCCAGCAGTCGGGTTCGGGGTACAGATACGCAGTATTTT. As protein: CASSRVRGTDTQYF.

This clonotype has a count of ten or more. V gene TRBV7-2 combines with J gene TRBJ1-4; possibly TRBD1 for D (6 bases). This CDR3 spans 14 amino acids. V was pared by 5 bases and J by 6 bases, with 13 bases between. Germline loops: CDR1 SGHTA, CDR2 FQGNSA. The CDR3 reads CASSKQGGDEKLFF. As DNA, the CDR3 is TGTGCCAGCAGCAAACAGGGTGGGGATGAAAAACTGTTTTTT.

This clonotype was observed many times. The rearrangement links TRBV12-3 or TRBV12-4 to TRBJ2-1; a possible D gene is TRBD1 (5 bases). Trimming pared 5 bases from V and 2 bases from J, leaving 16 bases between. The length of the CDR3 is 16 residues. The CDR3 reads CASSITGRRAYNEQFF. CDR3 in DNA: TGTGCCAGCAGTATTACAGGAAGAAGGGCCTACAATGAGCAGTTCTTC.

This clonotype was observed at least ten times. The rearrangement links TRBV2 to TRBJ2-1, with 7 bases matching TRBD1. Trimming at V came to 5 bases and at J to 8 bases, leaving 12 bases not matched to a gene. Germline V gene sequence: CDR1 SNHLY, CDR2 FYNNEI. The CDR3 has 15 amino acids. The CDR3 DNA sequence: TGTGCCAGCAGTTACGGACAGGAGGAGGCCGATGAGCAGTTCTTC. The encoded protein is CASSYGQEEADEQFF.

Ten or more counts support this clonotype. This chain connects TRBV7-2 to TRBJ1-2, with no clear D. CDR3 length: 13 residues. The germline V gene has CDR1 SGHTA and CDR2 FQGNSA. The germline V and J ends were trimmed by 1 base and 2 bases, with 5 bases remaining between them. CDR3 protein: CASSLVGNYGYTF. In DNA, the CDR3 is TGTGCCAGCAGCTTAGTAGGGAACTATGGCTACACCTTC.

This clonotype was observed many times. The genes are TRBV7-2 and TRBJ2-3; 13 bases align to TRBD2. Germline V lookup: CDR1 SGHTA, CDR2 FQGNSA. The CDR3 contains 13 residues. The V segment lost 5 bases and the J segment 11 bases; nucleotides outside the gene matches: 4. DNA for the CDR3: TGTGCCAGCAGCCCTGGACTAGCGGGAGAGCAGTATTTT. Protein: CASSPGLAGEQYF.

This clonotype came up many times. The V call is TRBV7-2, the J call TRBJ1-3, with TRBD1 matching over 7 bases. This CDR3 is built from 16 residues. Germline CDR1 is SGHTA and CDR2 is FQGNSA. The V segment lost 4 bases and the J segment 0 bases; nucleotides outside the gene matches: 6. CDR3 region: CASSSYGTVSGNTIYF. The CDR3 coding sequence is TGTGCCAGCAGCTCCTACGGGACAGTCTCTGGAAACACCATATATTTT.

Many counts were recorded for this clonotype. The chain combines TRBV6-2 or TRBV6-3 with TRBJ2-5; 10 positions match TRBD2. This CDR3 comprises 16 residues. The J segment lost 2 bases and the V segment lost 7 bases, leaving 10 bases of the junction unmatched. CDR1 and CDR2 (germline): MNHEY, SVGEGT. This CDR3 is CASTPGTSALQETQYF. The CDR3 DNA reads TGTGCCAGCACACCCGGGACTAGCGCCCTACAAGAGACCCAGTACTTC.

The sample holds many counts of this clonotype. The chain couples TRBV6-6 to TRBJ1-1; D remains unclear. Germline V gene lookup returns CDR1 MNHNY and CDR2 SVGAGI (reference sequence). This CDR3 comprises 16 residues. Deletions cut 3 bases from V and 1 base from J, with 15 bases between. CDR3 amino acids: CASSYYPGETNTEAFF. CDR3 in DNA: TGTGCCAGCAGTTATTACCCGGGAGAAACGAACACTGAAGCTTTCTTT.

This clonotype was seen many times. The gene calls are TRBV12-3 or TRBV12-4 and TRBJ1-4, with 9 bases lining up with TRBD1. After removal of 6 bases from V and 5 bases from J, the junction contained 7 bases not matched to a gene. This CDR3 comprises 15 residues. CDR3 sequence reads: CASRLGTGRNEKLFF. The CDR3 region has the DNA TGTGCCAGCAGGCTGGGGACAGGGAGAAATGAAAAACTGTTTTTT.

This clonotype was seen repeatedly, ten times or more. The rearrangement uses TRBV7-2 and TRBJ1-5; 9 bases agree with TRBD1. Germline CDR1 and CDR2: SGHTA and FQGNSA. J was trimmed by 5 bases and V by 5 bases; bases with no gene match: 4. This CDR3 region has 14 residues. The CDR3 coding sequence is TGTGCCAGCAGCGGACGGACAGGGGATCAGCCCCAGCATTTT. Protein sequence: CASSGRTGDQPQHF.

This clonotype was picked up many times. This CDR3 reads CASSAAGSNQPQHF. The CDR3 nucleotides are TGTGCCAGCAGCGCAGCGGGGAGCAATCAGCCCCAGCATTTT. The chain links TRBV12-3 or TRBV12-4 to TRBJ1-5, with no clear D. V was shortened by 6 bases and J by 1 base, with 10 bases between the two germline ends. The CDR3 loop spans 14 amino acids.

This clonotype has ten or more counts. This chain connects TRBV27 to TRBJ1-5; D is unresolved. CDR1 is MNHEY, CDR2 SMNVEV, per germline (reference sequence). V shed 1 base and J shed 0 bases, with 10 bases lying between them. The CDR3 spans 16 residues. The CDR3 nucleotides read TGTGCCAGCAGTTTATTGGGCGGCGGTAGCAATCAGCCCCAGCATTTT. Amino acid sequence: CASSLLGGGSNQPQHF.

This clonotype has ten or more counts. The rearrangement links TRBV2 to TRBJ2-1; TRBD2 aligns across 13 bases. The ends lost 0 bases at V and 8 bases at J; junction bases unmatched: 7. Germline assignment: CDR1 SNHLY and CDR2 FYNNEI. CDR3 length equals 17 residues. The CDR3 region has the DNA TGTGCCAGCAGTGAAGCGAAACTAGCGGGGGGGCAGGATGAGCAGTTCTTC. This codes for CASSEAKLAGGQDEQFF.